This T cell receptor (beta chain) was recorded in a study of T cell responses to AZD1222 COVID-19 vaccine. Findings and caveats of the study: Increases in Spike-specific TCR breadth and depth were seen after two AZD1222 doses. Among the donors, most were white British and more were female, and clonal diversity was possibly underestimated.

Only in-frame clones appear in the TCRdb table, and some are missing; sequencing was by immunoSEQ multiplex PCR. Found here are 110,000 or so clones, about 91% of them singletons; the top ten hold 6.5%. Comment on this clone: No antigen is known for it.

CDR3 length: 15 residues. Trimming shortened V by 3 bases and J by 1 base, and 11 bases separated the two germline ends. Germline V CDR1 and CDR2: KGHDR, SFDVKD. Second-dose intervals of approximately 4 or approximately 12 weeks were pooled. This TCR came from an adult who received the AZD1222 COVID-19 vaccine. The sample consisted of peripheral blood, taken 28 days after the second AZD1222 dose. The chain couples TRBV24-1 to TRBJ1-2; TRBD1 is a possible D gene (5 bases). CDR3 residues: CATSDPGGDNYGYTF. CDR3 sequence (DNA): TGTGCCACCAGTGATCCAGGAGGGGATAACTATGGCTACACCTTC.